This T cell receptor (beta chain) was observed in a study of beta chain features in type 1 diabetes. Reverse transcribing all isolated RNA meant expressed TCRB transcripts were sequenced. Using immunoSEQ multiplex PCR, the repertoire was profiled, and TCRdb retains in-frame clones only, with some absent. The repertoire consists of 400,000 to 500,000 clones, with about 14% occurring once and the leading ten covering 0.035% to 0.04%. This clone was counted a few times. With 1 base clipped from V and 0 bases from J, the junction kept 18 bases outside the gene matches. CDR1 LGHNA and CDR2 YSLEER come from the germline V gene. This CDR3 region has 21 residues.

This receptor was taken from a man aged 25-45 years in good health. Sequences were obtained from naive CD4+ T cells from blood. The V call is TRBV4-3, the J call TRBJ2-4; 7 bases fit TRBD1. Here the CDR3 DNA reads TGCGCCAGCAGCCAAGCTTTAGGACAGGCAGCCTGGGGTATAGCCAAAAACATTCAGTACTTC. Translation gives CASSQALGQAAWGIAKNIQYF.